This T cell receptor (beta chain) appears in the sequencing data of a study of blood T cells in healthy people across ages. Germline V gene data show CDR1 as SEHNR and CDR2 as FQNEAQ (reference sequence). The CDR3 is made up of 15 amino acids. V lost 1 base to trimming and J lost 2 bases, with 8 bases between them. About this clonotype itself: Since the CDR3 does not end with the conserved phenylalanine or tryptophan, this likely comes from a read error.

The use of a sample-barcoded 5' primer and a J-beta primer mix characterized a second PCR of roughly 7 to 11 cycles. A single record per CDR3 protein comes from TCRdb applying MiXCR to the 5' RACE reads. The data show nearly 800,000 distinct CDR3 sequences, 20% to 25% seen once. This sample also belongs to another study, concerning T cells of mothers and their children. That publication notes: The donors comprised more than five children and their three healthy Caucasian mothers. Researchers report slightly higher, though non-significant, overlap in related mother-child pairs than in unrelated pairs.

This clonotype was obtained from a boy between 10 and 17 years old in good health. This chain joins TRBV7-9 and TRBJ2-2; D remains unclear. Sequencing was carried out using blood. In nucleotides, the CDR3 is TGTGCCAGCAGCTTAGTCCCGCCCAACACCGGGGAGCTGTTTTTA. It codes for CASSLVPPNTGELFL.